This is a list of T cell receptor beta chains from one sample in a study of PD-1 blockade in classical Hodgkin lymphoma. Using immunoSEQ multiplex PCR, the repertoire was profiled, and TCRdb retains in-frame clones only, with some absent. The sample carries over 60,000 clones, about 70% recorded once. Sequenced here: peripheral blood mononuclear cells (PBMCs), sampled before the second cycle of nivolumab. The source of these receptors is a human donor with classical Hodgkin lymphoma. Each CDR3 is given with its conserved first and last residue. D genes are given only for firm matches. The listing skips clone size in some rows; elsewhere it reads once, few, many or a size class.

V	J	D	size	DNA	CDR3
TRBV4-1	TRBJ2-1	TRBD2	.	TGCGCCAGCAGCCAGGTGACTAGCGGGAGGGCGGACAATGAGCAGTTCTTC	CASSQVTSGRADNEQFF
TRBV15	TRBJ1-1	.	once	TGTGCCACCAACCGAGGGGCTTGGAGGAACACTGAAGCTTTCTTT	CATNRGAWRNTEAFF
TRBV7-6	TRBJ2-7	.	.	TGTGCCAGCAGGCCGGGCTCCGAAGGAGAGCAGTACTTC	CASRPGSEGEQYF
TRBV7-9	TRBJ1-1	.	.	TGTGCCAGCAGCTTACAGCTGAACACTGAAGCTTTCTTT	CASSLQLNTEAFF
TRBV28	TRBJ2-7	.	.	TGTGCCAGCAGTACCTCGGGCAGAGGGGGGAACGAGCAGTACTTC	CASSTSGRGGNEQYF
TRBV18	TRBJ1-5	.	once	TGTGCCAGCTCACAGGGTTTAAGTCAGCCCCAGCATTTT	CASSQGLSQPQHF
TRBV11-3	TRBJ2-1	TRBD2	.	TGTGCCAGCAGCCCATGGACTAGCGGCGGATGGGCAAGCTCCTACAATGAGCAGTTCTTC	CASSPWTSGGWASSYNEQFF
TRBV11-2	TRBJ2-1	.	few	TGTGCCAGCAGCTTAGTCCCTAGCGCGGATGAGCAGTTCTTC	CASSLVPSADEQFF
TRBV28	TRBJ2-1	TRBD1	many	TGTGCCAGCAGTTTTCCCCGAGACAGGGGAATCACGAATGAGCAGTTCTTC	CASSFPRDRGITNEQFF
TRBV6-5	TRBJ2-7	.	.	TGTGCCAGCAGTTACAGCGTAATGGAATGGAGGAACGAGCAGTACTTC	CASSYSVMEWRNEQYF
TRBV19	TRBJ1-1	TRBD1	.	TGTGCCAGTAGTTCGAACCAGGATGATACAGGGGGCGGGTGGAACACTGAAGCTTTCTTT	CASSSNQDDTGGGWNTEAFF
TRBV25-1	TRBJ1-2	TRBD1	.	TGTGCCAGCAGTGTTTGGGACAGGGAAGGCTACACCTTC	CASSVWDREGYTF
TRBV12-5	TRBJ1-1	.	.	TGTGCTAGTGGTTTGAACACTGAAGCTTTCTTT	CASGLNTEAFF
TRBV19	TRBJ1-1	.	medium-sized	TGTGCCAGTAGTATCCTGGGGAACACTGAAGCTTTCTTT	CASSILGNTEAFF
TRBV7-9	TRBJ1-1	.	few	TGTGCCAGCAGCTTAGGGACCCAGACTGAAGCTTTCTTT	CASSLGTQTEAFF
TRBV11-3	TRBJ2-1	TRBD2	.	TGTGCCAGCAGCCCCAGGACTAGCCTTGGCGATGAGCAGTTCTTC	CASSPRTSLGDEQFF
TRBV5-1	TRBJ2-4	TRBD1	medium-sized	TGCGCCAGCAGCTCGGGGACAGGCTTAGCCAAAAACATTCAGTACTTC	CASSSGTGLAKNIQYF
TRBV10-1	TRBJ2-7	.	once	TGCGCCAGCAGTGGAGCATTACTCTACGAGCAGTACTTC	CASSGALLYEQYF
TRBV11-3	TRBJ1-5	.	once	TGTGCCAGCAGCTTAGCCGGCAGTTTTGGTCAGCCCCAGCATTTT	CASSLAGSFGQPQHF
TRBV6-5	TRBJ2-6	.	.	TGTGCCAGCAGTTACGGACAGAGCTCTGGGGCCAACGTCCTGACTTTC	CASSYGQSSGANVLTF
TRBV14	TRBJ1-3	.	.	TGTGCCAGCAGCCAGCAGAGGGGATCTGGAAACACCATATATTTT	CASSQQRGSGNTIYF
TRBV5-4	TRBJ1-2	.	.	TGTGCCAGCAGCTCTAGACAGGAATACTATGGCTACACCTTC	CASSSRQEYYGYTF
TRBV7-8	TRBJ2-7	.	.	TGTGCCAGCAGCTTCGGGACTCCCTACGAGCAGTACTTC	CASSFGTPYEQYF
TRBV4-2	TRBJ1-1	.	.	TGTGCCAGCAGCCAGGGGGACACTGAAGCTTTCTTT	CASSQGDTEAFF
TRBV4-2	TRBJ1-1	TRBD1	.	TGTGCCAGCAGCCTTGGACAGGGGAACACTGAAGCTTTCTTT	CASSLGQGNTEAFF
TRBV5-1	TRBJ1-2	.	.	TGCGCCAGCAGCGCTACAGGAGACTATGGCTACACCTTC	CASSATGDYGYTF
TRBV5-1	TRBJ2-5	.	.	TGCGCCAGCAGCTTGGCACCAGTCGGAGAGACCCAGTACTTC	CASSLAPVGETQYF
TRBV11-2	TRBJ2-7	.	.	TGTGCCAGCAGCTTAGGGGACCACGAGCAGTACTTC	CASSLGDHEQYF
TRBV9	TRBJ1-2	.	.	TGTGCCAGCAGCCCCACGGGGGTCTATGGCTACACCTTC	CASSPTGVYGYTF
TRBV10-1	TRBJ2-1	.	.	TGCGCCAGCAGTTCCTATGAATCAAGATCCTACAATGAGCAGTTCTTC	CASSSYESRSYNEQFF
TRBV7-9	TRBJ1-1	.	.	TGTGCCAGCAGCTTAGGGGGATCTGAAGCTTTCTTT	CASSLGGSEAFF
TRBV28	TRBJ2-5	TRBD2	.	TGTGCCGGTTCTCGGGCGGGAGGGCCGGAGACCCAGTACTTC	CAGSRAGGPETQYF
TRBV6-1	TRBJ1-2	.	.	TGTGCCACCTACGAGGGTCATGGCTACACCTTC	CATYEGHGYTF
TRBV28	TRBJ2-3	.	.	TGTGCCAGCAGTTCCTACACAGATACGCAGTATTTT	CASSSYTDTQYF
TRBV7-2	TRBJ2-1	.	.	TGTGCCAGCAGCTTAGCGACTAACTACTACAATGAGCAGTTCTTC	CASSLATNYYNEQFF
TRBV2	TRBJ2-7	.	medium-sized	TGTGCCAGCAGTGAAGCGCCTATTAGATCCTACGAGCAGTACTTC	CASSEAPIRSYEQYF